Given below is one T cell receptor (beta chain) in context. The data were taken from a study of control samples from healthy donors and cancer patients. Germline values: CDR1 SQVTM, CDR2 ANQGSEA. The CDR3 extends over 15 amino acids. The V segment lost 4 bases and the J segment 4 bases; nucleotides outside the gene matches: 6. The method was immunoSEQ multiplex PCR; TCRdb's version includes in-frame clones alone and lacks a portion of them. Among 100,000 to 150,000 clones, about 90% were seen once, and the ten largest hold approximately 2%. The gene calls are TRBV29-1 and TRBJ2-1; TRBD1 matches 11 bases. This sequence originates from a woman between 50 and 59 years old in good health. Sequenced sample: blood. DNA for the CDR3: TGCAGCGTTGGTACCGGGACAGGGGGATACAATGAGCAGTTCTTC. Translating it yields CSVGTGTGGYNEQFF.